Below, one T cell receptor beta chain is given with its context. This sample is part of a study of response to subunit inactivated influenza vaccine. The CDR3 sequence is 19 residues long. CDR1 and CDR2 from the germline V gene are SGHTA and FQGTGA. V was clipped by 0 bases and J by 6 bases; unmatched bases: 11. TCRdb re-called the RT-PCR reads with MiXCR, one entry per CDR3 protein. Here the sample spans 590,000 or so distinct CDR3 sequences, about 15% being singletons. The specimen comprised PBMCs from blood, sampled around 14 days before vaccination. This clonotype was sampled from a man between 45 and 60 years old who received an inactivated influenza vaccine. The chain carries TRBV7-3 and TRBJ2-1, with 13 bases matching TRBD2. The CDR3 DNA is TGTGCCAGCAGCTTAACCGCCCGCCAGGGACTAGCGGGACGCAATGAGCAGTTCTTC. This encodes CASSLTARQGLAGRNEQFF. Looking up the rest from reference TRBV7-3 and TRBJ2-1 gives the full variable domain: GAGVSQTPSNKVTEKGKYVELRCDPISGHTALYWYRQSLGQGPEFLIYFQGTGAADDSGLPNDRFFAVRPEGSVSTLKIQRTERGDSAVYLCASSLTARQGLAGRNEQFFGPGTRLTVL.